The rows below give T cell receptor beta chains drawn from one sample of a study of CD8 T cells in Susac syndrome. MiXCR, applied by TCRdb to the immunoSEQ multiplex PCR reads, yields one record per CDR3 protein. The data show around 280,000 distinct CDR3 sequences, about 90% seen once. Sequenced material: CD4+ T cells from PBMCs. The source is a human donor with multiple sclerosis. Both conserved end residues are part of each CDR3. The D gene is left open where the match is weak. A clone size is listed for some rows: how often the clone was seen (once, few, many), or a class if it is expanded.

D	J	V	size	CDR3	DNA
-	TRBJ1-2	TRBV2	-	CASAKEVTEAGYTF	TGTGCCAGCGCCAAAGAAGTGACAGAAGCTGGCTACACCTTC
TRBD2	TRBJ2-1	TRBV5-1	-	CASSLGGNSGPGQENEQFF	TGCGCCAGCAGCTTGGGTGGTAATAGCGGGCCAGGGCAGGAGAATGAGCAGTTCTTC
-	TRBJ2-7	TRBV20-1	-	CSARGDSAQNYEQYF	TGCAGTGCTAGGGGGGACTCCGCACAAAACTACGAGCAGTACTTC
-	TRBJ2-3	TRBV29-1	-	CSVGLTDTQYF	TGCAGCGTTGGCCTCACAGATACGCAGTATTTT
-	TRBJ2-5	TRBV3-1	-	CASSQVNVQETQYF	TGTGCCAGCAGCCAAGTGAACGTTCAAGAGACCCAGTACTTC
-	TRBJ1-1	TRBV30	-	CAWVLASWSTEAFF	TGTGCCTGGGTACTGGCGTCTTGGAGCACTGAAGCTTTCTTT
-	TRBJ1-2	TRBV5-4	-	CASSLDNFYGYTF	TGTGCCAGCAGCTTGGACAATTTCTATGGCTACACCTTC
-	TRBJ2-3	TRBV20-1	-	CSAKGPSVNTDTQYF	TGCAGTGCGAAGGGTCCAAGCGTAAACACAGATACGCAGTATTTT
TRBD1	TRBJ2-5	TRBV4-1	-	CASSQGQGSTGETQYF	TGCGCCAGCAGCCAGGGACAGGGATCGACTGGAGAGACCCAGTACTTC
-	TRBJ2-1	TRBV5-5	-	CASSSGGYIYREQFF	TGTGCCAGCAGCTCTGGGGGGTACATTTACCGTGAGCAGTTCTTC
-	TRBJ1-1	TRBV12-3/TRBV12-4	-	CASSFVMNTEAFF	TGTGCCAGCAGTTTTGTCATGAACACTGAAGCTTTCTTT
TRBD1	TRBJ1-1	TRBV2	once	CASITGGSNTEAFF	TGTGCCAGCATTACAGGGGGCTCGAACACTGAAGCTTTCTTT
-	TRBJ2-5	TRBV5-4	-	CASSLGASLETQYF	TGTGCCAGCAGCTTGGGGGCTAGTCTAGAGACCCAGTACTTC
-	TRBJ2-3	TRBV5-1	-	CASSSGDSTDTQYF	TGCGCCAGCAGCTCGGGAGATAGCACAGATACGCAGTATTTT
-	TRBJ1-4	TRBV30	-	CAGRPGYEKLFF	TGTGCCGGAAGGCCAGGGTATGAAAAACTGTTTTTT
-	TRBJ2-5	TRBV29-1	-	CSVYSGQETQYF	TGCAGCGTTTATTCGGGGCAAGAGACCCAGTACTTC